The following is a T cell receptor (beta chain) sequence with its context. Its antigen is not identified. The data stem from a study of T cells after yellow fever vaccination. At the level of the study: In the case of low-cell-number fractions, SMART-Seq v4 Ultra Low Input was used for preparation.

CDR3 length: 15 residues. Trimming took 1 base from V and 6 from J; bases not matched to a gene: 9. Germline V gives CDR1 DFQATT, CDR2 SNEGSKA (reference sequence). Study-level results: Abundant clonotypes from the bulk population could have been carried over as contaminants into FACS-sorted repertoires. Primary-vaccination clones mostly resurfaced post-booster (around 95% CD4, approximately 89% CD8). The secondary response was weaker but peaked faster, day 5 versus 15.

TCRdb called the 5' RACE reads again in MiXCR, with one record for every CDR3 protein. The sample yields 510,000 or so distinct CDR3 sequences, 15% to 20% seen once. Material: PBMCs, obtained 15 days after the yellow fever booster vaccination. The receptor was isolated from a man between 25 and 39 years old who received the YFV17D yellow fever vaccine. This chain connects TRBV20-1 to TRBJ2-7; 10 bases map to TRBD1. The CDR3 bases are TGCAGTGCTAGAGCGAGTCGGACAGGGGGATCCGAGCAGTACTTC. This gives the protein CSARASRTGGSEQYF.